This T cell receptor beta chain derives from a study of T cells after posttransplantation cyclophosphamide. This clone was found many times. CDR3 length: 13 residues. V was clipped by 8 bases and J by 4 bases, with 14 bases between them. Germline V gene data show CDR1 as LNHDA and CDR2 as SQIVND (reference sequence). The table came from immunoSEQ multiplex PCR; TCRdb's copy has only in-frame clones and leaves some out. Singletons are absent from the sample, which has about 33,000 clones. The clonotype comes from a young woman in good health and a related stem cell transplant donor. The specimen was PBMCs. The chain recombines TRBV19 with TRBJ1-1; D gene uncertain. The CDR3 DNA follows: TGTGCCAGTTCTATTCCACGCGGCACTGAAGCTTTCTTT. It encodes CASSIPRGTEAFF.